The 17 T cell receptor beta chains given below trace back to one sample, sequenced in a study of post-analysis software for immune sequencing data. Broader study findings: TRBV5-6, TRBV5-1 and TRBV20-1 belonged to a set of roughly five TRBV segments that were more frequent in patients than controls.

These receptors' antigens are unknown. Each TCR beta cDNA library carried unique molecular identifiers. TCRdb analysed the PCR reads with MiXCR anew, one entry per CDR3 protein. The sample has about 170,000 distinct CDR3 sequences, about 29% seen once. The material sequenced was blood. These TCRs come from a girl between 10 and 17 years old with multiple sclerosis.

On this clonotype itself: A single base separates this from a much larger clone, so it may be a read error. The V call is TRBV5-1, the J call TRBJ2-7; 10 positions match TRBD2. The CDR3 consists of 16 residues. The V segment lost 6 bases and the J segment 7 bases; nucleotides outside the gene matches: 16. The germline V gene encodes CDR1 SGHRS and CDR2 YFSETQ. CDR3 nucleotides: TGCGCCAGCATCACGTATAGCGGGAGGAGAGGGTATGAGCAGTACTTC. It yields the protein CASITYSGRRGYEQYF.

CDR3 protein: CASRSDPTNEKLFF. In DNA form, the CDR3 reads TGTGCCAGCAGGTCAGACCCAACTAATGAAAAACTGTTTTTT. The chain has TRBV2 and TRBJ1-4; D call uncertain. CDR3 length equals 14 residues. Trimming cost V 6 bases and J 0 bases, with 8 bases left between them. From germline, CDR1 is SNHLY and CDR2 FYNNEI. The variable domain in full, completed from reference TRBV2 and TRBJ1-4, reads EPEVTQTPSHQVTQMGQEVILRCVPISNHLYFYWYRQILGQKVEFLVSFYNNEISEKSEIFDDQFSVERPDGSNFTLKIRSTKLEDSAMYFCASRSDPTNEKLFFGSGTQLSVL.

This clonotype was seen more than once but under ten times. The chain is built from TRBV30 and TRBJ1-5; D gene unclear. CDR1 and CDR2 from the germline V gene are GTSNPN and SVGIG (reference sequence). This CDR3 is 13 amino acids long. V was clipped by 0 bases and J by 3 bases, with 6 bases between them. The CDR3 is CAWSVQPNQPQHF. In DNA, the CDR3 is TGTGCCTGGAGTGTCCAGCCCAATCAGCCCCAGCATTTT.

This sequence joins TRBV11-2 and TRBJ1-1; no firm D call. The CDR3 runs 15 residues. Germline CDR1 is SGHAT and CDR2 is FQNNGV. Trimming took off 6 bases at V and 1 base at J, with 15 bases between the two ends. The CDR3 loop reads CASSYTAGTNTEAFF. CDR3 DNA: TGTGCCAGCAGTTATACCGCGGGCACGAACACTGAAGCTTTCTTT.

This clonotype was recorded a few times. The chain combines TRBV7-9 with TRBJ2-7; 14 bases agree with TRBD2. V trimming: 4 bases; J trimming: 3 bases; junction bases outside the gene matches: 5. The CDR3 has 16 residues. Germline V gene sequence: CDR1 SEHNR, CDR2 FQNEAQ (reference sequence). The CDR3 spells CASSSGLAGAIYEQYF. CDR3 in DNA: TGTGCCAGCAGCTCGGGACTAGCGGGAGCTATCTACGAGCAGTACTTC. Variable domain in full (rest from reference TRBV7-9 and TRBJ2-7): DTGVSQNPRHKITKRGQNVTFRCDPISEHNRLYWYRQTLGQGPEFLTYFQNEAQLEKSRLLSDRFSAERPKGSFSTLEIQRTEQGDSAMYLCASSSGLAGAIYEQYFGPGTRLTVT.

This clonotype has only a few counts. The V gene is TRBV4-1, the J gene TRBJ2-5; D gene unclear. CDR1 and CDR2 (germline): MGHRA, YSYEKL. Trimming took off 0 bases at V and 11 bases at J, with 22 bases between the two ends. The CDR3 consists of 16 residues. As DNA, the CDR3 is TGCGCCAGCAGCCAAGATTCTGGAAACACCTACAATGAGCAGTACTTC. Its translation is CASSQDSGNTYNEQYF.

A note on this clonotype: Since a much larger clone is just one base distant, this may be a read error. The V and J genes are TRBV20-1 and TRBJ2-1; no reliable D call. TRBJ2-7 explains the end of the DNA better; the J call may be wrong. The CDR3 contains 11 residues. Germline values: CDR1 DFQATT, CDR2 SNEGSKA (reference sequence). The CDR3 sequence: CSARGHNEQYF. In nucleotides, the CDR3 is TGCAGTGCTAGGGGCCACAATGAGCAGTACTTC.

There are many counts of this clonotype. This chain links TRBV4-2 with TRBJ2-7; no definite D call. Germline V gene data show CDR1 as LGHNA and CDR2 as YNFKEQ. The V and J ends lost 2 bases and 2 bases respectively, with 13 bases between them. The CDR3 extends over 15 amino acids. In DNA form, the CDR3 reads TGTGCCAGCAGCCAACCGACTGGTTTCACCTACGAGCAGTACTTC. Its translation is CASSQPTGFTYEQYF.

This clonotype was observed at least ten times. The CDR3 here is CATSDTGTAKVDEQYF. CDR3 in DNA: TGTGCCACCAGTGATACCGGGACTGCGAAGGTCGACGAGCAGTACTTC. The gene calls are TRBV24-1 and TRBJ2-7; a weak D match, TRBD2 (6 bases). CDR1 is KGHDR and CDR2 is SFDVKD in the germline V gene. Trimming shortened V by 3 bases and J by 5 bases, and 19 bases separated the two germline ends. The CDR3 runs to 16 residues.

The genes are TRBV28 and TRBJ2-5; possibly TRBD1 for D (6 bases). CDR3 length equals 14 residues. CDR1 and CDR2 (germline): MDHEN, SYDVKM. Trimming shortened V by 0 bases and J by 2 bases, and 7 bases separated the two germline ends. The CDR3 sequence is CASSLWGTQETQYF. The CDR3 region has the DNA TGTGCCAGCAGTTTATGGGGGACACAAGAGACCCAGTACTTC.

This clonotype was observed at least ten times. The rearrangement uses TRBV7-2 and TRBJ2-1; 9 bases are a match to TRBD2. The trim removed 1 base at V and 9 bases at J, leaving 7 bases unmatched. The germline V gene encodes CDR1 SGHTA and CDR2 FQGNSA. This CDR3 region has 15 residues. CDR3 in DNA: TGTGCCAGCAGCTTAGGGGGGGGACTAGCTGCTGAGCAGTTCTTC. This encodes CASSLGGGLAAEQFF. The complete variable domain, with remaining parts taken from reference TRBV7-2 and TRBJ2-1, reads GAGVSQSPSNKVTEKGKDVELRCDPISGHTALYWYRQSLGQGLEFLIYFQGNSAPDKSGLPSDRFSAERTGGSVSTLTIQRTQQEDSAVYLCASSLGGGLAAEQFFGPGTRLTVL.

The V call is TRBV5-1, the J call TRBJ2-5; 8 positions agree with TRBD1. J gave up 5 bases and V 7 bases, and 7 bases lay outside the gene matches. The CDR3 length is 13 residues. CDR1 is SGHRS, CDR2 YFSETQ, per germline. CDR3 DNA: TGCGCCAGCCGCCAGGGGGCAGGGGAGACCCAGTACTTC. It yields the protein CASRQGAGETQYF. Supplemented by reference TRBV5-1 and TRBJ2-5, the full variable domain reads KAGVTQTPRYLIKTRGQQVTLSCSPISGHRSVSWYQQTPGQGLQFLFEYFSETQRNKGNFPGRFSGRQFSNSRSEMNVSTLELGDSALYLCASRQGAGETQYFGPGTRLLVL.

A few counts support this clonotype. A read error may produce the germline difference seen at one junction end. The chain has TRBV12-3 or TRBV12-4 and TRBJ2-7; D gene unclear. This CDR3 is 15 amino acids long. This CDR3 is CAGSLNFPSRDEQYF. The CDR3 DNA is TGTGCCGGCAGTTTAAACTTCCCCTCTCGCGACGAGCAGTACTTC.

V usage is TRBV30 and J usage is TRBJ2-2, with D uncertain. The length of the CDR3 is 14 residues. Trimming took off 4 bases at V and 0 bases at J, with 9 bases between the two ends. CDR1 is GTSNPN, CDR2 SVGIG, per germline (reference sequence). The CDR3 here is CAWKDGSNTGELFF. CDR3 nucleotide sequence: TGTGCCTGGAAGGACGGCTCGAACACCGGGGAGCTGTTTTTT.

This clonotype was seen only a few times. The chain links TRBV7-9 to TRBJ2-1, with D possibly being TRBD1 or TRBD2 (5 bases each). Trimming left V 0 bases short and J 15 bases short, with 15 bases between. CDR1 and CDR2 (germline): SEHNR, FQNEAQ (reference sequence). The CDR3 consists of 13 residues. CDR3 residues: CASSLAGPLRGFF. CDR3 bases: TGTGCCAGCAGCTTAGCGGGGCCCCTGAGGGGGTTCTTC.

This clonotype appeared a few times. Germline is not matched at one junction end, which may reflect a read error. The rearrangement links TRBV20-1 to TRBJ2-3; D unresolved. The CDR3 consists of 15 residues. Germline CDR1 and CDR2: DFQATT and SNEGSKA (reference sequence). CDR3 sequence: CSAQPVTRSIDTQYF. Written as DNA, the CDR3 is TGCAGTGCCCAACCGGTCACGAGGAGCATAGATACGCAGTATTTT.

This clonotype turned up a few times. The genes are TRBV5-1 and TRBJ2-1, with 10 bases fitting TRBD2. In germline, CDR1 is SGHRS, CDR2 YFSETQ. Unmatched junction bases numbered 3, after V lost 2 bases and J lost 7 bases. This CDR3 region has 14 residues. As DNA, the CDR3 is TGCGCCAGCAGCTTAGCGGGAGGGCGAAATGAGCAGTTCTTC. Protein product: CASSLAGGRNEQFF.